Each of the 26 T cell receptor beta chains below was sequenced from the same sample in a study of blood T cell repertoires in COVID-19 (dated by TCRdb to 2018 to 2021). Library preparation used the immunoSEQ multiplex PCR assay. This immuneACCESS table, as held by TCRdb, lists in-frame sequences with V and J called but not all clones. Of the missing ones, under half trace to an unresolved V gene in checked studies; the others have no known cause. This sample holds 250,000 to 300,000 clones; nearly 90% were observed only once. The top ten clonotypes cover around 1% of the sample. The sequenced sample consisted of PBMCs or T cells enriched from blood (not recorded which). These TCRs come from a woman aged 25 to 45 who had recovered from COVID-19.

The rearrangement links TRBV7-2 to TRBJ1-1; TRBD1 matches 7 bases. CDR3 length: 18 amino acids. The J segment lost 0 bases and the V segment lost 3 bases, leaving 13 bases of the junction unmatched. CDR1 and CDR2 (germline): SGHTA, FQGNSA. The DNA of the CDR3 is TGTGCCAGCAGCTTCTTGGGACAGAGTCGATTGCTGAACACTGAAGCTTTCTTT. Amino acid sequence: CASSFLGQSRLLNTEAFF.

V gene TRBV16 combines with J gene TRBJ2-3; TRBD2 aligns across 14 bases. CDR1 is KGHSY, CDR2 FQNENV, per germline. This CDR3 region has 17 residues. Losses at the gene ends were 3 bases for V and 2 bases for J; bases not matched to a gene: 4. CDR3 DNA sequence: TGTGCCAGCAGCCAGCGACTAGCGGGAGGGATCACAGATACGCAGTATTTT. Its translation is CASSQRLAGGITDTQYF. Filled out from reference TRBV16 and TRBJ2-3, the complete variable domain reads GEEVAQTPKHLVRGEGQKAKLYCAPIKGHSYVFWYQQVLKNEFKFLISFQNENVFDETGMPKERFSAKCLPNSPCSLEIQATKLEDSAVYFCASSQRLAGGITDTQYFGPGTRLTVL.

V gene TRBV4-2 combines with J gene TRBJ2-5; 15 nucleotides match TRBD2. The trim removed 5 bases at V and 5 bases at J, leaving 18 bases unmatched. The germline gives CDR1 LGHNA, CDR2 YNFKEQ. CDR3 length: 20 amino acids. CDR3 in amino acids: CASSLVSGLAGGVGQETQYF. The CDR3 DNA reads as TGTGCCAGCAGCTTAGTCTCCGGACTAGCGGGAGGGGTAGGCCAGGAGACCCAGTACTTC.

In this sample, this clone turned up once. The chain has TRBV10-3 and TRBJ2-7; D gene uncertain. The V gene's germline CDR1 is ENHRY and CDR2 SYGVKD. This CDR3 is 13 amino acids long. Between the trimmed V and J ends, which lost 1 base and 3 bases, there was a span of 7 bases. CDR3 DNA: TGTGCCATCAGTGAGTGGCAGAACTACGAGCAGTACTTC. It yields the protein CAISEWQNYEQYF.

This chain links TRBV18 with TRBJ2-7; TRBD2 is a possible D gene (6 bases). V was shortened by 0 bases and J by 3 bases, with 9 bases between the two germline ends. The CDR3 has 14 amino acids. Germline V gene sequence: CDR1 KGHSH, CDR2 LQKENI. The DNA for the CDR3 is TGTGCCAGCTCACCACCCGGGAGCCTCTACGAGCAGTACTTC. Residues: CASSPPGSLYEQYF.

CDR3 sequence reads: CASSLVPGGSGGYTF. The CDR3 DNA is TGTGCCAGCAGCTTAGTCCCAGGGGGCTCGGGTGGCTACACCTTC. The chain is built from TRBV11-2 and TRBJ1-2, with 8 bases aligning to TRBD1. The germline CDR1 and CDR2 sequences are SGHAT and FQNNGV. The CDR3 runs to 15 residues. Trimming removed 1 base from V and 7 bases from J; junction bases left unmatched: 8.

The chain carries TRBV7-9 and TRBJ2-5; D remains ambiguous. Trimming shortened V by 3 bases and J by 5 bases, and 7 bases separated the two germline ends. The CDR3 runs to 12 residues. CDR1 and CDR2 (germline): SEHNR, FQNEAQ (reference sequence). The CDR3 nucleotides read TGTGCCAGCAGCTTGACTCGTGAGACCCAGTACTTC. Protein sequence: CASSLTRETQYF.

The chain combines TRBV15 with TRBJ2-3, with 8 nucleotides matching TRBD1. V shed 5 bases and J 0 bases; nucleotides not matched to a gene: 4. Germline-derived CDR1 and CDR2 are LNHNV and YYDKDF (reference sequence). The length of the CDR3 is 15 residues. The CDR3 DNA reads as TGTGCCACCAGCGCGACAGGGGTCAGCACAGATACGCAGTATTTT. This sequence encodes CATSATGVSTDTQYF. Using reference TRBV15 and TRBJ2-3 for the parts outside the CDR3, the full variable domain is DAMVIQNPRYQVTQFGKPVTLSCSQTLNHNVMYWYQQKSSQAPKLLFHYYDKDFNNEADTPDNFQSRRPNTSFCFLDIRSPGLGDTAMYLCATSATGVSTDTQYFGPGTRLTVL.

This chain uses TRBV30 with TRBJ2-7, with D maybe TRBD1 (6 bases). The CDR3 has 17 residues. Looked up from germline, CDR1 is GTSNPN and CDR2 is SVGIG (reference sequence). Trimming removed 3 bases at V and 3 bases at J, with 24 bases between. The CDR3 loop is CAWRLPGVPAPYYEQYF. CDR3 nucleotide sequence: TGTGCCTGGAGACTCCCAGGGGTACCGGCACCCTACTACGAGCAGTACTTC.

This clone came up once. V is TRBV6-5 and J is TRBJ1-2, with a possible D match to TRBD1 (5 bases). The CDR3 extends over 14 amino acids. With 6 bases removed from V and 3 bases from J, the gap between germline ends came to 14 bases. The germline V gene has CDR1 MNHEY and CDR2 SVGAGI. In nucleotides, the CDR3 is TGTGCCAGCAGGGTACGTGGGGACTACTATGGCTACACCTTC. Residues: CASRVRGDYYGYTF.

J is TRBJ1-1 and V is TRBV29-1; TRBD1 matches at 7 bases. The CDR3 spans 14 residues. The germline V gene encodes CDR1 SQVTM and CDR2 ANQGSEA. V shed 7 bases, J shed 3 bases, and the junction held 11 bases outside the gene matches. The DNA of the CDR3 is TGCAGCGCGGGAGGGGGCGTTGGCGACACTGAAGCTTTCTTT. This sequence encodes CSAGGGVGDTEAFF.

This chain joins TRBV27 and TRBJ1-5; no clear D gene. The CDR3 runs to 14 residues. Germline V gives CDR1 MNHEY, CDR2 SMNVEV (reference sequence). V lost 2 bases to trimming and J lost 0 bases, with 5 bases between them. The CDR3: CASSLISSNQPQHF. In DNA form, the CDR3 reads TGTGCCAGCAGTTTAATTAGTAGCAATCAGCCCCAGCATTTT.

The V and J genes are TRBV6-1 and TRBJ1-1; D call uncertain. CDR3 length: 14 amino acids. V lost 3 bases, J lost 3 bases, and 11 bases lay in between. Germline V gene lookup returns CDR1 MNHNS and CDR2 SASEGT. CDR3 in DNA: TGTGCCAGCAGTGAGGCTGCGGGCTACACTGAAGCTTTCTTT. This encodes CASSEAAGYTEAFF.

This chain uses TRBV18 with TRBJ2-1, with 7 bases lining up with TRBD2. CDR3 length equals 17 residues. Unmatched junction bases numbered 17, after V lost 3 bases and J lost 9 bases. CDR1 is KGHSH and CDR2 is LQKENI in the germline V gene. The CDR3 spells CASSPLREAGTHSEQFF. The CDR3 DNA sequence: TGTGCCAGCTCACCTCTCCGGGAGGCAGGGACCCACAGTGAGCAGTTCTTC.

The rearrangement joins TRBV10-3 to TRBJ2-5; 9 bases are a match to TRBD2. V gave up 10 bases and J gave up 2 bases; unmatched junction bases: 11. In germline, CDR1 is ENHRY, CDR2 SYGVKD. The CDR3 runs to 15 residues. The CDR3 bases are TGTGCCACCCCTTTTAGCGGGAGTATACAAGAGACCCAGTACTTC. Translated, it gives CATPFSGSIQETQYF.

The gene calls are TRBV4-2 and TRBJ1-1; 8 positions match TRBD1. Per germline, CDR1 LGHNA and CDR2 YNFKEQ. CDR3 length: 17 residues. V dropped 4 bases and J dropped 4; count of bases not matched to a gene: 14. CDR3 nucleotide sequence: TGTGCCAGCAGCCTCGGACAGGGCGGGGAACTGAGCACTGAAGCTTTCTTT. Its protein is CASSLGQGGELSTEAFF.

This chain joins TRBV2 and TRBJ2-3; D unclear. CDR3 length: 12 amino acids. V shed 6 bases and J shed 2 bases, with 6 bases lying between them. Per germline, CDR1 SNHLY and CDR2 FYNNEI. The CDR3 sequence is CASRTTTDTQYF. The DNA for the CDR3 is TGTGCCAGCAGAACTACCACAGATACGCAGTATTTT.

The genes are TRBV18 and TRBJ2-3, with a weak D call TRBD2 (6 bases). The CDR3 length is 16 residues. The germline V and J ends were trimmed by 6 bases and 0 bases, with 16 bases remaining between them. Germline-derived CDR1 and CDR2 are KGHSH and LQKENI. The CDR3 DNA reads TGTGCCAGCTCCTACCGGGAGCGAGCTAGCACAGATACGCAGTATTTT. Translated, it gives CASSYRERASTDTQYF.

V is TRBV2 and J is TRBJ2-5, with 7 nucleotides matching TRBD1. Germline CDR1 reads SNHLY; CDR2 reads FYNNEI. The CDR3 sequence is 14 residues long. The V segment lost 9 bases and the J segment 4 bases; nucleotides outside the gene matches: 11. The CDR3 loop is CARALDRVGETQYF. DNA of the CDR3: TGTGCCAGAGCTTTAGACAGGGTAGGAGAGACCCAGTACTTC.

The rearrangement joins TRBV12-5 to TRBJ2-1; TRBD2 is a possible D gene (6 bases). Trimming left V 0 bases short and J 9 bases short, with 30 bases between. The CDR3 consists of 20 residues. Looked up from germline, CDR1 is LGHNT and CDR2 is FRNRAP. This CDR3 reads CASGLVNGGISPLNPGEQFF. Written as DNA, the CDR3 is TGTGCTAGTGGTTTGGTAAATGGGGGGATCTCCCCATTAAATCCCGGTGAGCAGTTCTTC.

V and J are TRBV28 and TRBJ1-4; weak D call: TRBD1 (5 bases). There are 16 residues in the CDR3. From germline, CDR1 is MDHEN and CDR2 SYDVKM. Trimming removed 6 bases from V and 0 bases from J, with 14 bases in between. The CDR3 loop reads CASSRYAGATNEKLFF. CDR3 nucleotide sequence: TGTGCCAGCAGCCGATACGCGGGGGCAACTAATGAAAAACTGTTTTTT.

V and J are TRBV30 and TRBJ1-2; tentatively, D is TRBD1 (6 bases). This CDR3 region has 13 residues. Trimming pared 0 bases from V and 3 bases from J, leaving 8 bases between. Germline lookup yields CDR1 GTSNPN and CDR2 SVGIG (reference sequence). This chain's CDR3 is CAWSVHRDYGYTF. The CDR3, as DNA: TGTGCCTGGAGTGTACACAGGGACTATGGCTACACCTTC.

The DNA for the CDR3 is TGTGCCAGCAGTTACACAAGTTCGATCCACGCAAGCTATGGCTACACCTTC. Residues: CASSYTSSIHASYGYTF. The V gene is TRBV27, the J gene TRBJ1-2; no firm D call. Germline V lookup: CDR1 MNHEY, CDR2 SMNVEV (reference sequence). The CDR3 extends over 17 amino acids. V shed 4 bases and J shed 4 bases, with 22 bases lying between them.

Only one count was recorded for this clone. The chain employs TRBV7-2 and TRBJ2-7; 8 nucleotides line up with TRBD1. This CDR3 is 14 amino acids long. The V segment lost 8 bases and the J segment 1 base; nucleotides outside the gene matches: 7. CDR1 and CDR2 (germline): SGHTA, FQGNSA. CDR3 sequence: CASGDRGGSYEQYF. As DNA, the CDR3 is TGTGCCAGCGGTGACAGGGGTGGTTCCTACGAGCAGTACTTC.

J is TRBJ2-3 and V is TRBV7-3; 7 bases are a match to TRBD1. The CDR3 loop spans 15 amino acids. Germline CDR1 and CDR2: SGHTA and FQGTGA. The ends lost 5 bases at V and 1 base at J; junction bases unmatched: 6. In DNA form, the CDR3 reads TGTGCCAGCAGCCCAATCGGACAGGGCACAGATACGCAGTATTTT. Protein product: CASSPIGQGTDTQYF.

The chain links TRBV4-3 to TRBJ1-2; TRBD1 agrees at 10 bases. The CDR3 is 15 amino acids. The V and J ends lost 4 bases and 3 bases, in that order; junction bases with no gene match: 5. Germline values: CDR1 LGHNA, CDR2 YSLEER. CDR3 sequence: CASSLRTGGDYGYTF. In DNA, the CDR3 is TGCGCCAGCAGCCTGAGGACAGGGGGGGACTATGGCTACACCTTC.